What follows are 21 T cell receptor beta chains derived from one specimen sequenced in a study of CD8 T cells in ankylosing spondylitis. General study points: Characteristic, it appeared, of ankylosing spondylitis blood was a TCR beta motif of several highly homologous variants.

One entry per CDR3 protein results from TCRdb running MiXCR on the 5' RACE reads. The profile covers 700,000 or so distinct CDR3 sequences, with around 20% appearing a single time and around 20% taken by the ten largest. The antigens of these receptors remain unknown. What was sequenced was blood, either unsorted or a sorted T cell fraction (not recorded which). These receptors all stem from a male donor with ankylosing spondylitis.

The V gene is TRBV6-2 or TRBV6-3, the J gene TRBJ2-7, with TRBD1 matching over 7 bases. The V segment lost 2 bases and the J segment 4 bases; nucleotides outside the gene matches: 2. The CDR3 is 13 residues long. The germline V gene encodes CDR1 MNHEY and CDR2 SVGEGT. Here the CDR3 reads CASSYDRAYEQYF. In DNA, the CDR3 is TGTGCCAGCAGTTACGACAGGGCTTACGAGCAGTACTTC.

The V gene is TRBV11-1, the J gene TRBJ2-3; the D gene could be TRBD1 or TRBD2 (5 bases each). The V and J ends lost 5 bases and 5 bases respectively, with 20 bases between them. This CDR3 has 16 residues. Germline values: CDR1 SGHAT, CDR2 FQDESV (reference sequence). CDR3 in amino acids: CASSPEWDPSEDTQYF. Here the CDR3 DNA reads TGTGCCAGCAGCCCCGAGTGGGACCCGTCGGAAGATACGCAGTATTTT.

This clonotype was detected a few times. This chain links TRBV5-1 with TRBJ1-1; 8 bases map to TRBD1. The CDR3 has 16 amino acids. Germline-derived CDR1 and CDR2 are SGHRS and YFSETQ. Trimming removed 0 bases from V and 0 bases from J; junction bases left unmatched: 4. CDR3 protein: CASSLERGQVNTEAFF. Here the CDR3 DNA reads TGCGCCAGCAGCTTGGAACGGGGACAGGTGAACACTGAAGCTTTCTTT.

The chain employs TRBV12-3 or TRBV12-4 and TRBJ1-5; D is unresolved. This CDR3 is built from 13 residues. V was shortened by 3 bases and J by 6 bases, with 9 bases between the two germline ends. CDR3 region: CASSLQEAQPQHF. CDR3 DNA sequence: TGTGCCAGCAGTTTGCAGGAAGCTCAGCCCCAGCATTTT.

This clonotype was seen a few times. This sequence joins TRBV20-1 and TRBJ2-7, with unresolved D. The CDR3 is 15 residues long. The V gene lost 6 bases and the J gene lost 2 bases, with 20 bases spanning the gap. From germline, CDR1 is DFQATT and CDR2 SNEGSKA (reference sequence). The CDR3 loop reads CSAPHGLATAYEQYF. The CDR3 coding sequence is TGCAGTGCCCCCCACGGGCTTGCGACTGCCTACGAGCAGTACTTC.

The J gene is TRBJ2-6, the V gene TRBV5-1, with D perhaps being TRBD1 or TRBD2 (5 bases each). Germline CDR1 SGHRS, CDR2 YFSETQ. The CDR3 totals 19 residues. The V gene lost 3 bases and the J gene lost 0 bases, with 19 bases spanning the gap. CDR3 nucleotide sequence: TGCGCCAGCAGCTCCCACCTACCGGGACGGATCTCTGGGGCCAACGTCCTGACTTTC. It yields the protein CASSSHLPGRISGANVLTF.

This clonotype turned up a few times. V usage is TRBV4-3 and J usage is TRBJ2-2, with a weak D call TRBD1 (5 bases). With 4 bases removed from V and 7 bases from J, the gap between germline ends came to 13 bases. The CDR3 length is 14 residues. The V gene's germline CDR1 is LGHNA and CDR2 YSLEER. The CDR3 spells CASSLEGDGGELFF. In DNA, the CDR3 is TGCGCCAGCAGCCTAGAAGGGGATGGCGGGGAGCTGTTTTTT.

This clonotype has only one observation. J is TRBJ2-3 and V is TRBV20-1; maybe TRBD2 (6 bases). This CDR3 has 12 residues. Trimming shortened V by 3 bases and J by 5 bases, and 9 bases separated the two germline ends. The germline CDR1 and CDR2 sequences are DFQATT and SNEGSKA (reference sequence). CDR3 in amino acids: CSASGGKDTQYF. CDR3 bases: TGCAGTGCTAGCGGGGGTAAAGATACGCAGTATTTT.

This clonotype was recorded a few times. The chain is built from TRBV12-3 or TRBV12-4 and TRBJ2-7, with D unresolved. This CDR3 has 13 amino acids. Trimming removed 5 bases at V and 5 bases at J, with 13 bases between. The CDR3, as DNA: TGTGCCAGCAGTGTCTCCTACTACAACGAGCAGTACTTC. Translation gives CASSVSYYNEQYF.

This clonotype was found many times. The chain has TRBV5-1 and TRBJ2-3; D is ambiguous. The CDR3 totals 14 residues. Germline values: CDR1 SGHRS, CDR2 YFSETQ. V was trimmed by 0 bases and J by 4 bases, leaving 9 bases between them. The CDR3 DNA sequence: TGCGCCAGCAGCTTGGTTCAGGTGGCAGATACGCAGTATTTT. Its translation is CASSLVQVADTQYF.

This clonotype appeared a few times. The chain has TRBV15 and TRBJ2-5; D might be TRBD2 (6 bases). Looked up from germline, CDR1 is LNHNV and CDR2 is YYDKDF (reference sequence). The CDR3 sequence is 15 residues long. V shed 5 bases and J shed 2 bases, with 15 bases lying between them. The CDR3 sequence is CATSRRDGGQETQYF. The CDR3 DNA reads TGTGCCACCAGCCGGCGAGACGGGGGACAAGAGACCCAGTACTTC.

This clonotype was observed at least ten times. The chain has TRBV12-3 or TRBV12-4 and TRBJ1-2; the match to TRBD1 covers 9 bases. After removal of 5 bases from V and 2 bases from J, the junction contained 9 bases not matched to a gene. This CDR3 region has 16 residues. CDR3 DNA sequence: TGTGCCAGCAGTGCCCCCGGGACAGGGATCAACTATGGCTACACCTTC. Translating it yields CASSAPGTGINYGYTF.

The V call is TRBV6-1, the J call TRBJ1-2; D perhaps matches TRBD1 (6 bases). CDR3 size: 15 residues. Germline values: CDR1 MNHNS, CDR2 SASEGT. Trimming removed 4 bases from V and 4 bases from J, with 16 bases in between. The CDR3 loop reads CASSGSTGEIYGYTF. In DNA form, the CDR3 reads TGTGCCAGCAGTGGATCGACAGGAGAAATCTATGGCTACACCTTC.

The sample holds a few counts of this clonotype. The J gene is TRBJ2-5, the V gene TRBV11-2; 9 positions match TRBD2. The CDR3 extends over 16 amino acids. Trimming removed 1 base from V and 5 bases from J; junction bases left unmatched: 8. Germline V CDR1 and CDR2: SGHAT, FQNNGV. The chain's CDR3 is CASSLGTLAGRETQYF. CDR3 DNA: TGTGCCAGCAGCTTAGGAACCCTAGCGGGGAGGGAGACCCAGTACTTC.

The gene calls are TRBV5-4 and TRBJ1-1; 10 nucleotides align to TRBD1. Trimming removed 0 bases from V and 11 bases from J; junction bases left unmatched: 7. In germline, CDR1 is SGHNT, CDR2 YYREEE (reference sequence). CDR3 size: 14 residues. CDR3 DNA sequence: TGTGCCAGCAGCTTGGTTGCGACAGGGGGCCCTGCTTTCTTT. Translating it yields CASSLVATGGPAFF.

The CDR3 sequence is CASRTGGYNEQFF. CDR3 nucleotides: TGTGCCAGCAGGACAGGGGGATACAATGAGCAGTTCTTC. The chain combines TRBV12-3 or TRBV12-4 with TRBJ2-1; 9 nucleotides agree with TRBD1. The CDR3 is 13 amino acids. The V gene end was trimmed by 6 bases and the J gene end by 4 bases; junction bases not matched to a gene: 1.

The chain links TRBV12-3 or TRBV12-4 to TRBJ1-6; D is uncertain. V lost 3 bases and J 14 bases, leaving 11 bases between the germline ends. There are 12 residues in the CDR3. The CDR3 sequence is CASSFGLQALHF. In DNA, the CDR3 is TGTGCCAGCAGTTTCGGGCTCCAGGCCCTCCACTTT.

The chain is built from TRBV9 and TRBJ1-1, with no clear D. Germline assignment: CDR1 SGDLS and CDR2 YYNGEE. V lost 6 bases to trimming and J lost 0 bases, with 15 bases between them. The CDR3 runs to 15 residues. CDR3 bases: TGTGCCAGCACCCGGGGAGGGTCCATGAACACTGAAGCTTTCTTT. Its protein product is CASTRGGSMNTEAFF.

V gene TRBV7-9 combines with J gene TRBJ1-1; the D is unclear. The CDR3 sequence is 13 residues long. Germline V gene sequence: CDR1 SEHNR, CDR2 FQNEAQ (reference sequence). V shed 5 bases and J shed 6 bases, with 13 bases lying between them. The CDR3 coding sequence is TGTGCCAGCAGCCCCAGCGTGCACGCTGAAGCTTTCTTT. This codes for CASSPSVHAEAFF.

This clonotype showed up just a few times. The chain employs TRBV21-1 and TRBJ1-6; TRBD1 is the table's D call and was not checked against the DNA. TRBV21-1 is a recognized pseudogene. The CDR3 is made up of 17 amino acids. CDR3 sequence: CASSKSRTEKPNSPLHF. The CDR3 DNA sequence: TGTGCCAGCAGCAAATCCCGGACAGAGAAGCCAAATTCACCCCTCCACTTT.

The chain uses TRBV3-1 and TRBJ2-3; 7 bases are a match to TRBD2. The CDR3 runs to 15 residues. Trimming cost V 2 bases and J 3 bases; bases outside gene matches: 5. Germline loops: CDR1 LGHDT, CDR2 YNNKEL (reference sequence). For the CDR3, the DNA is TGTGCCAGCAGCCAACTAAAGGGAGGGACAGATACGCAGTATTTT. Translated: CASSQLKGGTDTQYF.